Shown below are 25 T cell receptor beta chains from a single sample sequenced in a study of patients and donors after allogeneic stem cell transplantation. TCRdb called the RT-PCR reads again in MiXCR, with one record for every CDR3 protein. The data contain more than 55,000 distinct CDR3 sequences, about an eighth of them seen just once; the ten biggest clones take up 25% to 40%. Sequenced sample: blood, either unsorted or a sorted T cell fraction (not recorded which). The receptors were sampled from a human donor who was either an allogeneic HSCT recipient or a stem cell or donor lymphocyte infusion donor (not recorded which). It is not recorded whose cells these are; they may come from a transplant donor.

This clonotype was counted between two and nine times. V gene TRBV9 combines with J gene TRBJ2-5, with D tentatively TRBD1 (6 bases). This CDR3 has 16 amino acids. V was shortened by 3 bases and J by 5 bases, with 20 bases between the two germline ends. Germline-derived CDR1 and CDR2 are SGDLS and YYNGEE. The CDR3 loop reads CASSAQQPQGIETQYF. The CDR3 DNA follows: TGTGCCAGCAGCGCCCAACAACCCCAGGGGATCGAGACCCAGTACTTC.

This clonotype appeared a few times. CDR3 sequence reads: CASSPLTGREKLFF. In DNA, the CDR3 is TGTGCCAGCAGTCCCCTAACAGGGCGGGAAAAACTGTTTTTT. V is TRBV12-3 or TRBV12-4 and J is TRBJ1-4; TRBD1 might be the D (6 bases). V was cut by 5 bases and J by 8 bases, with 15 bases left in between. The CDR3 sequence is 14 residues long.

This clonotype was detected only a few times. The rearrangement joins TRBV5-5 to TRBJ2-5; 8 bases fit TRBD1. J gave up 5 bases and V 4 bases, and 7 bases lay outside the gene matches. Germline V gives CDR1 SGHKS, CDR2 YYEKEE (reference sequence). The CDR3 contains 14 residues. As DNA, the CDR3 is TGTGCCAGCAGCCCCGGACAGGGTAGGGAGACCCAGTACTTC. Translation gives CASSPGQGRETQYF.

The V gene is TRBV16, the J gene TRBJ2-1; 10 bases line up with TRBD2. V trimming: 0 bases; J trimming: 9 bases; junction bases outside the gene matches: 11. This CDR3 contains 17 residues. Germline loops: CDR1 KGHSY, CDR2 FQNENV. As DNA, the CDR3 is TGTGCCAGCAGCCAATCGATTTCTAGCGGGAGTTCATGTGAGCAGTTCTTC. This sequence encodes CASSQSISSGSSCEQFF.

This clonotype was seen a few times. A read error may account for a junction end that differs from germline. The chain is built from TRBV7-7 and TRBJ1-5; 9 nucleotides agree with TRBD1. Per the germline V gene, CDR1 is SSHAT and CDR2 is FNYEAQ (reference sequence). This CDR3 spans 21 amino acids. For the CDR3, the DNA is TGTGCTAGCAGCTTAGCCCCAACCTGGGACAGGGTAGTTGTCGACAATCAGCCCCAGCATTTT. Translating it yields CASSLAPTWDRVVVDNQPQHF.

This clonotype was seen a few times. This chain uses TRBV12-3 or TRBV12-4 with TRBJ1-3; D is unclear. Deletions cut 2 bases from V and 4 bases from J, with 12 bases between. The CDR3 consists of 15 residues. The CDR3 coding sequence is TGTGCCAGCAGTTTAAGAACAGCAATCGGAAACACCATATATTTT. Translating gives CASSLRTAIGNTIYF.

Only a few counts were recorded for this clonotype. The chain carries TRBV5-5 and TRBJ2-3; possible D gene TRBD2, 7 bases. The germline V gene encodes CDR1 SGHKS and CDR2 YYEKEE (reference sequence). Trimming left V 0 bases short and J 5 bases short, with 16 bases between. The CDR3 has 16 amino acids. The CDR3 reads CASSLEAGHGGDTQYF. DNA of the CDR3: TGTGCCAGCAGCTTGGAAGCGGGACACGGGGGAGATACGCAGTATTTT.

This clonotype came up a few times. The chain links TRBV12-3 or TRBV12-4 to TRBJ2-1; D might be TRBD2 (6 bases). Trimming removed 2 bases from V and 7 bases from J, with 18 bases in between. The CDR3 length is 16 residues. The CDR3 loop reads CASSLNLAGSVNEQFF. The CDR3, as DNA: TGTGCCAGCAGTTTAAACCTAGCCGGGAGTGTTAATGAGCAGTTCTTC.

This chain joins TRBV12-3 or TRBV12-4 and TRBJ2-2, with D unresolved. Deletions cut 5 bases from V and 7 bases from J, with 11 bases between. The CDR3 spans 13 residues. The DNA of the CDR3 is TGTGCCAGCAGTCCCGCGTTGGTCGGGGAGCTGTTTTTT. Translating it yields CASSPALVGELFF.

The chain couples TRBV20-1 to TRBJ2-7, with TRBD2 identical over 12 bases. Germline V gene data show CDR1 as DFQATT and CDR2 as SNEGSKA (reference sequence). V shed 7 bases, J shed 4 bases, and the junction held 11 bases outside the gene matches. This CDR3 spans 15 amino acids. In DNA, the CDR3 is TGCAGTGTTGAGGGGACTAGCGGGTTTAATTACGAGCAGTACTTC. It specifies CSVEGTSGFNYEQYF.

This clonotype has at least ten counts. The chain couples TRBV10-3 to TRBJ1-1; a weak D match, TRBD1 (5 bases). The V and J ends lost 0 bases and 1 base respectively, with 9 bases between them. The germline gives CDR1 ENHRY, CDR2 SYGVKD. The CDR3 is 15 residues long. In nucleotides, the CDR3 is TGTGCCATCAGTGAGTCTGAGGGGACGAACACTGAAGCTTTCTTT. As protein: CAISESEGTNTEAFF.

CDR3 sequence: CASSNRVTAGNQPQHF. DNA for the CDR3: TGTGCCAGCAGTAACAGGGTCACGGCGGGGAATCAGCCCCAGCATTTT. This chain connects TRBV2 to TRBJ1-5; perhaps TRBD1 as D (6 bases). Trimming cost V 5 bases and J 4 bases, with 18 bases left between them. Germline values: CDR1 SNHLY, CDR2 FYNNEI. This CDR3 is built from 16 residues.

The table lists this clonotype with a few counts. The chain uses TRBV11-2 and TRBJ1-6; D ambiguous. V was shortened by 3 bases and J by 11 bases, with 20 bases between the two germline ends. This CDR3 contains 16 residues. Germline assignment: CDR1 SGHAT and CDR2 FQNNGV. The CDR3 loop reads CASSFSPDSPFAPLHF. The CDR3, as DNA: TGTGCCAGCAGCTTCTCTCCGGACTCACCTTTTGCACCCCTCCACTTT.

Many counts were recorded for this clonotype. CDR3 nucleotide sequence: TGTGCCAGCAGTTTAGTGACAGGCGCCTTAAAGACCCAGTACTTC. Encoded protein: CASSLVTGALKTQYF. The chain carries TRBV12-3 or TRBV12-4 and TRBJ2-5, with D possibly TRBD1 on 6 matching bases. This CDR3 has 15 residues. V lost 1 base, J lost 6 bases, and 15 bases lay in between.

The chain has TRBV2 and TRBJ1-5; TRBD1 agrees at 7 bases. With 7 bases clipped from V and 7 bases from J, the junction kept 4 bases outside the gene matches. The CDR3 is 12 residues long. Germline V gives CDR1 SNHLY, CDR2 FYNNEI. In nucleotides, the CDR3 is TGTGCCAGCAATGGAGGGGGCCAGCCCCAGCATTTT. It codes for CASNGGGQPQHF.

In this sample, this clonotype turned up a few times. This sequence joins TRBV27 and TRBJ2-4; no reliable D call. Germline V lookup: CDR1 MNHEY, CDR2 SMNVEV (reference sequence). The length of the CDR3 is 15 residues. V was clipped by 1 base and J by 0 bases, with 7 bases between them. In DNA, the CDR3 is TGTGCCAGCAGTTTATTCGGCCTAGCCAAAAACATTCAGTACTTC. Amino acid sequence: CASSLFGLAKNIQYF.

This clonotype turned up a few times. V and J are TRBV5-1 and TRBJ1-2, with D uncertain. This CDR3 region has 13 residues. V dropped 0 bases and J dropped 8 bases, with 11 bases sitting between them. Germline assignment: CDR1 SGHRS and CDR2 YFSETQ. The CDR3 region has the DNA TGCGCCAGCAGCTTGGCCCGAGGGAGCGGCTACACCTTC. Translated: CASSLARGSGYTF.

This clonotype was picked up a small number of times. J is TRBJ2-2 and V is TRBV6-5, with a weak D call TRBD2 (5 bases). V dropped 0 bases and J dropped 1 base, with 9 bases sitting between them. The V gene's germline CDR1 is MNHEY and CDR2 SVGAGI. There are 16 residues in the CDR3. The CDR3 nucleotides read TGTGCCAGCAGTTACTCGTGCGGGTTGAACACCGGGGAGCTGTTTTTT. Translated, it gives CASSYSCGLNTGELFF.

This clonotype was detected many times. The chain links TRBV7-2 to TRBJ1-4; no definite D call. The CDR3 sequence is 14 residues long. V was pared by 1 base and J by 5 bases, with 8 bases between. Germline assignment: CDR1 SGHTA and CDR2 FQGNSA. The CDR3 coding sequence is TGTGCCAGCAGCTTAGGTCTCACCAATGAAAAACTGTTTTTT. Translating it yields CASSLGLTNEKLFF.

The CDR3 sequence: CASSLFYGANYGYTF. As DNA, the CDR3 is TGTGCCAGCAGCTTATTCTACGGCGCTAACTATGGCTACACCTTC. This chain connects TRBV7-6 to TRBJ1-2; D remains ambiguous. V was pared by 2 bases and J by 0 bases, with 10 bases between. The CDR3 contains 15 residues. Germline CDR1 and CDR2: SGHVS and FNYEAQ.

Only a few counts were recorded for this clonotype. CDR3 residues: CASSSWTGNTEAFF. The CDR3 nucleotides read TGTGCCAGCAGCTCCTGGACAGGGAACACTGAAGCTTTCTTT. The V and J genes are TRBV7-8 and TRBJ1-1, with 7 positions matching TRBD1. This CDR3 contains 14 residues. Trimming removed 4 bases from V and 1 base from J; junction bases left unmatched: 3. Germline V lookup: CDR1 SGHVS, CDR2 FQNEAQ.

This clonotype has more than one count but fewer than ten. The CDR3 loop reads CASSMGTEPSTDTQYF. CDR3 bases: TGTGCCAGCAGTATGGGGACAGAACCTAGCACAGATACGCAGTATTTT. The rearrangement joins TRBV27 to TRBJ2-3, with 7 nucleotides matching TRBD1. Per germline, CDR1 MNHEY and CDR2 SMNVEV (reference sequence). V dropped 5 bases and J dropped 0; count of bases not matched to a gene: 8. CDR3 length equals 16 residues.

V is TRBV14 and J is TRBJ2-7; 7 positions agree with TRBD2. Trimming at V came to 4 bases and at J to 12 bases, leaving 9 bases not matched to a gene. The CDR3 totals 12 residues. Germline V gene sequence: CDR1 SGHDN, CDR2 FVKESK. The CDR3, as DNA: TGTGCCAGCAGCCGTACTAGCGTAGAGATGTACTTC. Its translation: CASSRTSVEMYF.

The CDR3 nucleotides read TGTGCCAGCTCACCACCAGAGGACAGCACAGATACGCAGTATTTT. Amino acids: CASSPPEDSTDTQYF. V is TRBV18 and J is TRBJ2-3; D gene ambiguous. From germline, CDR1 is KGHSH and CDR2 LQKENI. The CDR3 length is 15 residues. Trimming removed 0 bases at V and 0 bases at J, with 7 bases between.

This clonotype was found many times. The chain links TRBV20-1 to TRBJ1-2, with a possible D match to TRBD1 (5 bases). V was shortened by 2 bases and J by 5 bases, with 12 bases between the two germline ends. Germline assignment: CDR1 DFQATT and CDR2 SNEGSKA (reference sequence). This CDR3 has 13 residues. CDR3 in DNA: TGCAGTGCTAGATCCGGGGGAGAATATGGCTACACCTTC. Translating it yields CSARSGGEYGYTF.